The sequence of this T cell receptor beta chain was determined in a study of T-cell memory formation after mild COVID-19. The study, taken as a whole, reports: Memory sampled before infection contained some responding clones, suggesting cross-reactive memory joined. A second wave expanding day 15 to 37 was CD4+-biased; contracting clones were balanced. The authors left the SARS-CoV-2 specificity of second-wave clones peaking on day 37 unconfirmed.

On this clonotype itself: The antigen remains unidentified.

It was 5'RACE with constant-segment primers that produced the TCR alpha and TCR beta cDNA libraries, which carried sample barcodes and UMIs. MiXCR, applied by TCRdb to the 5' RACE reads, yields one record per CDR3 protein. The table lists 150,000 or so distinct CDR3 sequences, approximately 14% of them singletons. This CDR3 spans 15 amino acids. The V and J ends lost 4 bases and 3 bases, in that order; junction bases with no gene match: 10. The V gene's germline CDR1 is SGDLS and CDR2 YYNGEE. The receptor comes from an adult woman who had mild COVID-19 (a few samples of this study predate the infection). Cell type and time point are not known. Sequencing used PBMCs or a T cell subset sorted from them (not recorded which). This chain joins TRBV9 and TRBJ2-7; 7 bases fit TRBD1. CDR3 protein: CASSPTGDPIYEQYF. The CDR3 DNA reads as TGTGCCAGCAGCCCAACAGGGGACCCCATCTACGAGCAGTACTTC. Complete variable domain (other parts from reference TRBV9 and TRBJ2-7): DSGVTQTPKHLITATGQRVTLRCSPRSGDLSVYWYQQSLDQGLQFLIQYYNGEERAKGNILERFSAQQFPDLHSELNLSSLELGDSALYFCASSPTGDPIYEQYFGPGTRLTVT.